This T cell receptor (beta chain) was documented in a study of technical replicates of blood from four donors. Using immunoSEQ multiplex PCR, the repertoire was profiled, and TCRdb retains in-frame clones only, with some absent. The table lists about 88,000 clones, roughly 90% of them singletons. V dropped 0 bases and J dropped 1 base, with 13 bases sitting between them. The germline V gene has CDR1 MNHEY and CDR2 SMNVEV (reference sequence). This CDR3 is built from 16 residues. The sequence came from a human donor in good health. The sample was T cells isolated from PBMCs. The chain couples TRBV27 to TRBJ2-7; D is perhaps TRBD2 (6 bases). CDR3 in DNA: TGTGCCAGCAGTTTATCGATGGAGGGCCTTTCCTACGAGCAGTACTTC. This encodes CASSLSMEGLSYEQYF.